This passage covers 10 T cell receptor beta chains from one sample sequenced in a study of T cells after yellow fever vaccination. TCRdb recomputed calls from the 5' RACE reads with MiXCR, one row per CDR3 protein. The profile shows about 360,000 distinct CDR3 sequences, roughly 6.2% of them singletons. The sample was PBMCs, taken 5 days after the yellow fever booster vaccination. The receptors here all came from a man aged 25 to 45 who received the YFV17D yellow fever vaccine.

This sequence joins TRBV29-1 and TRBJ1-1; D might be TRBD1 (5 bases). V lost 6 bases, J lost 7 bases, and 15 bases lay in between. The CDR3 sequence is 12 residues long. Germline lookup yields CDR1 SQVTM and CDR2 ANQGSEA. CDR3 sequence: CSVGVMGFEAFF. The CDR3 region has the DNA TGCAGCGTGGGGGTGATGGGATTTGAAGCTTTCTTT.

The genes are TRBV20-1 and TRBJ2-7; 10 nucleotides align to TRBD2. Germline V lookup: CDR1 DFQATT, CDR2 SNEGSKA (reference sequence). V lost 3 bases, J lost 2 bases, and 10 bases stayed unmatched. This CDR3 is 16 amino acids long. The CDR3 protein is CSARRASGSHAYEQYF. DNA of the CDR3: TGCAGTGCTAGGAGAGCTAGCGGGAGCCATGCCTACGAGCAGTACTTC.

This clonotype was picked up a small number of times. The rearrangement links TRBV20-1 to TRBJ1-4; 8 bases align to TRBD1. The CDR3 is made up of 13 amino acids. CDR1 is DFQATT, CDR2 SNEGSKA, per germline (reference sequence). V shed 5 bases, J shed 8 bases, and the junction held 7 bases outside the gene matches. The CDR3 spells CSAERTGNEKLFF. The CDR3 nucleotides are TGCAGTGCTGAACGGACAGGGAACGAAAAACTGTTTTTT.

This clonotype was counted ten times or more. The chain joins TRBV29-1 to TRBJ1-1; TRBD1 is a possible D gene (6 bases). V shed 6 bases and J shed 0 bases, with 20 bases lying between them. This CDR3 is 16 amino acids long. The germline CDR1 and CDR2 sequences are SQVTM and ANQGSEA. The CDR3: CSVLSGERVMNTEAFF. CDR3 DNA sequence: TGCAGCGTGTTATCAGGGGAGAGAGTTATGAACACTGAAGCTTTCTTT. The entire variable domain, with the rest obtained from reference TRBV29-1 and TRBJ1-1, is as follows: SAVISQKPSRDICQRGTSLTIQCQVDSQVTMMFWYRQQPGQSLTLIATANQGSEATYESGFVIDKFPISRPNLTFSTLTVSNMSPEDSSIYLCSVLSGERVMNTEAFFGQGTRLTVV.

The chain combines TRBV10-3 with TRBJ2-1; 12 bases align to TRBD2. Germline assignment: CDR1 ENHRY and CDR2 SYGVKD. The CDR3 contains 15 residues. The junction had 11 bases not matched to a gene; V was cut back by 8 bases and J by 9 bases. For the CDR3, the DNA is TGTGCCATCCCCCTAGCGGGGGGGAGGGGAGGTGAGCAGTTCTTC. It translates to CAIPLAGGRGGEQFF.

This clonotype has just a few counts. The rearrangement links TRBV20-1 to TRBJ2-2; 8 nucleotides align to TRBD2. CDR1 is DFQATT, CDR2 SNEGSKA, per germline (reference sequence). J was trimmed by 5 bases and V by 3 bases; bases with no gene match: 8. This CDR3 comprises 15 residues. This CDR3 is CSASGGEVLTGELFF. The CDR3, as DNA: TGCAGTGCTAGCGGGGGGGAGGTTTTGACCGGGGAGCTGTTTTTT.

This clonotype has at least ten counts. The V and J genes are TRBV5-1 and TRBJ2-5; 11 bases map to TRBD2. The CDR3 loop spans 15 amino acids. The V and J ends lost 5 bases and 2 bases, in that order; junction bases with no gene match: 5. Germline lookup yields CDR1 SGHRS and CDR2 YFSETQ. The CDR3 region is CASRQGTSGQETQYF. The CDR3 nucleotides are TGCGCCAGCAGACAGGGGACTAGCGGACAAGAGACCCAGTACTTC.

The chain carries TRBV7-9 and TRBJ2-7; D not certain. Germline CDR1 reads SEHNR; CDR2 reads FQNEAQ (reference sequence). This CDR3 spans 14 amino acids. V shed 7 bases and J shed 2 bases, with 15 bases lying between them. CDR3 in amino acids: CASTPGYSTYEQYF. The CDR3 nucleotides are TGTGCCAGCACCCCAGGTTACTCCACCTACGAGCAGTACTTC.

The J gene is TRBJ2-7, the V gene TRBV6-5; D is unclear. CDR1 MNHEY and CDR2 SVGAGI come from the germline V gene. This CDR3 has 15 residues. Between the trimmed V and J ends, which lost 0 bases and 2 bases, there was a span of 11 bases. The DNA for the CDR3 is TGTGCCAGCAGTTACTCTAGGACGGCACCCTACGAGCAGTACTTC. This codes for CASSYSRTAPYEQYF.

This clonotype was found a few times. The chain carries TRBV7-8 and TRBJ1-6, with D unresolved. Germline-derived CDR1 and CDR2 are SGHVS and FQNEAQ. This CDR3 is 15 amino acids long. The V end lost 4 bases, the J end lost 0 bases, and 7 bases lay between the germline ends. The CDR3 DNA follows: TGTGCCAGCAGCTCTCAAAGCTCCTATAATTCACCCCTCCACTTT. Amino acids: CASSSQSSYNSPLHF.